A selection of T cell receptor beta chains follows, all from one sample in a study of vaccination effects on CD4 cells after COVID-19. Clones were sequenced by immunoSEQ multiplex PCR, and TCRdb holds only the in-frame ones, with some missing. The table includes some 25,000 clones, under 75% detected once. Their antigen targets remain unknown. Source: CD4+ T cells from PBMCs cultured with HCoV-OC43 spike peptides, taken before COVID-19 vaccination. The receptors stem from a human donor who received a COVID-19 vaccine. Each CDR3 is given with its conserved first and last residue. Fields, in order: D gene, J gene, V gene, clone size, CDR3 DNA, CDR3 protein. D genes are given only for firm matches. Only part of the rows carry a size: once, few, many, or a class if the clone is expanded.

. TRBJ1-1 TRBV29-1 . TGCAGCTCGACACAGGGTAACGCTGAAGCTTTCTTT CSSTQGNAEAFF
. TRBJ1-5 TRBV3-1/TRBV3-2 . TGTGCCAGCAGCCAAGGGAGTTATAGCAATCAGCCCCAGCATTTT CASSQGSYSNQPQHF
. TRBJ1-5 TRBV29-1 . TGCAGCGTTGATACTGTGCTCGGTCAGCCCCAGCATTTT CSVDTVLGQPQHF
. TRBJ2-2 TRBV5-1 . TGCGCCAGCAGCTTGGCGGGTTCCACCGGGGAGCTGTTTTTT CASSLAGSTGELFF
. TRBJ2-5 TRBV19 . TGTGCCAGTACCCCCGGGACGGAGGGACAAGAGACCCAGTACTTC CASTPGTEGQETQYF
TRBD2 TRBJ2-3 TRBV10-3 few TGTGCCATCAGTGAGTTGACTAGCGGGGGGACAAATACGCAGTATTTT CAISELTSGGTNTQYF
TRBD1 TRBJ2-1 TRBV10-3 . TGTGCCATCAGGTCCGGAGCAGGGGGTGACAATGAGCAGTTCTTC CAIRSGAGGDNEQFF
. TRBJ1-5 TRBV3-1/TRBV3-2 . TGTGCCAGCAGCCAAGAGGATCAGGGGCCCCAGCATTTT CASSQEDQGPQHF
TRBD1 TRBJ1-5 TRBV9 . TGTGCCAGCAGCCCGACAGGGGGCAATCAGCCCCAGCATTTT CASSPTGGNQPQHF
. TRBJ1-6 TRBV6-5 . TGTGCCAGCAGTTACCGACAGAGCTCCTATAATTCACCCCTCCACTTT CASSYRQSSYNSPLHF
. TRBJ1-1 TRBV18 . TGTGCCAGCTCACCACCCTTTCGCAGGTCGAACACTGAAGCTTTCTTT CASSPPFRRSNTEAFF
. TRBJ2-2 TRBV6-4 . TGTGCCAGCAGTGAGGCTCAGGGTGCCGGGGAGCTGTTTTTT CASSEAQGAGELFF
TRBD1 TRBJ2-7 TRBV7-8 . TGTGCCAGCAGCTCCCGCCGGGACAGGGGATACTACGAGCAGTACTTC CASSSRRDRGYYEQYF
. TRBJ1-2 TRBV5-1 . TGCGCCAGCAGCTTGGGGCAGGGGATGGTCTACACCTTC CASSLGQGMVYTF
TRBD2 TRBJ2-7 TRBV18 . TGTGCCAGCTCACCACCGTCGGGACTAGCGGGAGTTAGTTACGAGCAGTACTTC CASSPPSGLAGVSYEQYF
. TRBJ2-7 TRBV3-1/TRBV3-2 . TGTGCCAGCAGCCTTGGGACCTTTCGGGAGCAGTACTTC CASSLGTFREQYF
. TRBJ1-2 TRBV9 . TGTGCCAGCAGCACCCGTGACGGTGAATATGGCTACACCTTC CASSTRDGEYGYTF
TRBD1 TRBJ1-2 TRBV24-1 . TGTGCCACCAGTGATGGAGACAGGGGCTATGGCTACACCTTC CATSDGDRGYGYTF
. TRBJ1-2 TRBV7-2 few TGTGCCAGCAGCTTAGAGACAGGTTACTATGGCTACACCTTC CASSLETGYYGYTF
TRBD2 TRBJ2-3 TRBV19 . TGTGCCAGTAGTTATAGACCGGGACTAGTATCAGATACGCAGTATTTT CASSYRPGLVSDTQYF
. TRBJ1-2 TRBV19 . TGTGCCAGTAGTATAACCCGGGGAGGCTATGGCTACACCTTC CASSITRGGYGYTF
. TRBJ2-1 TRBV4-1 once TGCGCCAGCAGCCAACCTACTAGTAACAATGAGCAGTTCTTC CASSQPTSNNEQFF
. TRBJ2-2 TRBV5-1 few TGCGCCAGCAGCTTGGAAGTCAACACCGGGGAGCTGTTTTTT CASSLEVNTGELFF
TRBD1 TRBJ1-2 TRBV6-2/TRBV6-3 . TGTGCCAGCAGTTACTCGGGACAGGGAATGGGCTACACCTTC CASSYSGQGMGYTF
TRBD1 TRBJ2-7 TRBV5-1 . TGCGCCAGCAGCTTGACAGGGGAAGGCAACTACGAGCAGTACTTC CASSLTGEGNYEQYF
. TRBJ1-5 TRBV10-3 . TGTGCCATCAGCTCAAATAATCAGCCCCAGCATTTT CAISSNNQPQHF
TRBD1 TRBJ1-1 TRBV4-1 . TGCGCCAGCAGCGGCTCGGACAGGAGCACTGAAGCTTTCTTT CASSGSDRSTEAFF
. TRBJ2-1 TRBV7-2 . TGTGCCAGCAGCTTGAGCGCCTCCTCCTACAATGAGCAGTTCTTC CASSLSASSYNEQFF
. TRBJ1-2 TRBV19 . TGTGCCAGTAGTAGGAGCAGTAGGTCGGATGGCTACACCTTC CASSRSSRSDGYTF
. TRBJ2-7 TRBV6-6 . TGTGCCAGCAGTTACTCGAATGACTTCTCCTACGAGCAGTACTTC CASSYSNDFSYEQYF
. TRBJ2-7 TRBV18 . TGTGCCAGCTCATCCGGGACAACCGCCTACGAGCAGTACTTC CASSSGTTAYEQYF
TRBD2 TRBJ2-1 TRBV24-1 . TGTGCCACCAGTGCCGTTGGGACTAGCGGGGGCAATGAGCAGTTCTTC CATSAVGTSGGNEQFF
TRBD2 TRBJ2-1 TRBV7-2 . TGTGCCAGCAGCTTACGGCTAGCGGGAGCCTACAATGAGCAGTTCTTC CASSLRLAGAYNEQFF
. TRBJ2-3 TRBV6-4 . TGTGCCAGCGCCGCTGGGGGATCCACAGATACGCAGTATTTT CASAAGGSTDTQYF
TRBD2 TRBJ2-3 TRBV6-6 . TGTGCCAGCAGTTCAACTAGCGGGGCGCGCACAGATACGCAGTATTTT CASSSTSGARTDTQYF
TRBD2 TRBJ2-5 TRBV11-2 . TGTGCCAGCAGCCCGCGGACTAGCACTTATCAGGAGACCCAGTACTTC CASSPRTSTYQETQYF
. TRBJ1-2 TRBV2 . TGTGCCAGCAGTAGAGTTGAGGGCTACACCTTC CASSRVEGYTF
. TRBJ1-2 TRBV7-9 . TGTGCCAGCAGCTTAGATCAGTATGGCTACACCTTC CASSLDQYGYTF
TRBD1 TRBJ1-5 TRBV30 few TGTGCCTGGAGTGTACAGGGGGGACAGCCCCAGCATTTT CAWSVQGGQPQHF
. TRBJ1-1 TRBV12-3/TRBV12-4 . TGTGCCGGAGGGGGAGGGTTAAACACTGAAGCTTTCTTT CAGGGGLNTEAFF
. TRBJ2-5 TRBV11-2 . TGTGCCAGCAGCCTTTGGACAGCGAGTCAAGAGACCCAGTACTTC CASSLWTASQETQYF
TRBD2 TRBJ2-5 TRBV6-1 . TGTGCCAGCAGTGAACTAGCGGGAGGAGGAGAGACCCAGTACTTC CASSELAGGGETQYF
. TRBJ1-5 TRBV7-2 few TGTGCCAGCAGCTTAGTAGCGGGGAGCAATCAGCCCCAGCATTTT CASSLVAGSNQPQHF
. TRBJ2-1 TRBV4-2 once TGTGCCAGCAGCCTCGCGAGGGATGAGCAGTTCTTC CASSLARDEQFF
TRBD1 TRBJ1-4 TRBV25-1 once TGTGCCAGCAGTGGGACAGGGAGAGGGGCAACTAATGAAAAACTGTTTTTT CASSGTGRGATNEKLFF
. TRBJ1-5 TRBV19 . TGTGCCAGTCAAACCGGGACAAACGCCTATCAGCCCCAGCATTTT CASQTGTNAYQPQHF
. TRBJ1-1 TRBV4-1 few TGCGCCAGCAGCCCGGATACGAAGTCGGGGAACACTGAAGCTTTCTTT CASSPDTKSGNTEAFF
. TRBJ2-5 TRBV30 . TGTGCCTGGAGTGTACTGGGAGAGACCCAGTACTTC CAWSVLGETQYF